The present T cell receptor beta chain was sequenced within a study of blood T cell repertoires in COVID-19. In the study overall: From the United States, Italy and Spain came samples of acute and convalescent COVID-19. Sources were T cells, B-cell-depleted T cells, or PBMCs; the material itself was cDNA or gDNA.

In the original analysis: Amplifying reference gene primers gave estimates of nucleated cell counts. Sequenced by immunoSEQ multiplex PCR; TCRdb stores in-frame clones only, minus some. V and J calls and clone size are as listed in that table; D and trimming were resolved from the DNA. The sample contains fewer than 30,000 clones, less than 90% of which appear only once. The sample was peripheral blood. The receptor was isolated from a human donor in a cohort sampled during active COVID-19.

The CDR3 nucleotides are TGTGCCAGCAGTTCAGGGACAGGGAACACTGAAGCTTTCTTT. Translation: CASSSGTGNTEAFF. The J gene is TRBJ1-1, the V gene TRBV27; 8 positions match TRBD1. Looked up from germline, CDR1 is MNHEY and CDR2 is SMNVEV (reference sequence). The CDR3 runs 14 residues. V dropped 4 bases and J dropped 1; count of bases not matched to a gene: 2.